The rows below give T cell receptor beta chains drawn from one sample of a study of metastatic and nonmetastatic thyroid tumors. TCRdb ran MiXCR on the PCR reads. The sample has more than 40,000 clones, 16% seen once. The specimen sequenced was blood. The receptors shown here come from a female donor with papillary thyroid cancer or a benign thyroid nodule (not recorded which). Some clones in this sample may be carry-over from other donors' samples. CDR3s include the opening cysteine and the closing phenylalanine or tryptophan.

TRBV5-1 CASSQGLGGGEQCF
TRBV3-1 CASSRNAGSADTHNF
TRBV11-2 CASSPSELASGSEQYF
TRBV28 CSSSSRVIYCYTF
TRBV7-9 CASSKGAGRTEAFF
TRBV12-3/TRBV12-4 CASSSNRYRKDGYTF
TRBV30 CARGAGGVTQHF
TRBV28 CASSQVPYGYTF
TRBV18 CASSPQGVEQYF
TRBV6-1 CASRSGGTIGLQETHYF
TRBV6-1 CATQAGPDYEQYF
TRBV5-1 CASSSSGTSQETQYF
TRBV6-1 CASSATVEKLFF
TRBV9 CASNPTGTYYNEQFF
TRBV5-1 CASWGAGNTGELFF
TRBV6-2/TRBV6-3 CASSPIPRYTLSPGDGYTF
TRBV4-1 CASSQDRAGAGNTIYF
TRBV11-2 CASSLSGPGFGTDTQYF
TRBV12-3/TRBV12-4 CASSPREGPSTDTQYF
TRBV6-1 CASSSGQFGYGYTF
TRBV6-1 CASSEYFGYEQYF
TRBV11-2 CASSLDLKSAEAFF
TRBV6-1 CASSTRDRAFSNTEAFF
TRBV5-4 CASSHPSGSTDTQYF
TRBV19 CASSEHRDSPLHF
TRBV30 CAWRTAGGTYEQYF
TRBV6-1 CASRLTGAYTEAFF
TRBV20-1 CSAVGGNQPQHF
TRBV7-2 CASSLRGVFGETQYF